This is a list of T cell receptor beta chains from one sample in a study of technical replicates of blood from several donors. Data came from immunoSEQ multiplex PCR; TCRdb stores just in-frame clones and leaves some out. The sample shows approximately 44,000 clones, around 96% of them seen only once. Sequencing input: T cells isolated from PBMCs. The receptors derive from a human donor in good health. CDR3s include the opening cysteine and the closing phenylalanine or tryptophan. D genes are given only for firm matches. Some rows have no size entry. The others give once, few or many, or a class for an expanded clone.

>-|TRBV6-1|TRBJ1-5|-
CASAAGGEQPQHF
TGTGCCAGCGCAGCAGGAGGAGAACAGCCCCAGCATTTT
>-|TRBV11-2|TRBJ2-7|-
CASSSPGSSYEQYF
TGTGCCAGCAGCTCACCGGGATCCTCCTACGAGCAGTACTTC
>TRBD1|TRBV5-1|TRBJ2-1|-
CASSRGTGDYNEQFF
TGCGCCAGCAGCCGAGGGACAGGCGACTACAATGAGCAGTTCTTC
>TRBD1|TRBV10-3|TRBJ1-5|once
CAIRATGDSNQPQHF
TGTGCCATCAGGGCGACAGGGGATAGCAATCAGCCCCAGCATTTT
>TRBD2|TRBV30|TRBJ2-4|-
CAMRGGLGTRLAKNIQYF
TGTGCCATGAGAGGGGGACTAGGAACGCGGCTAGCCAAAAACATTCAGTACTTC
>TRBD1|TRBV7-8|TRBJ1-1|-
CASSPETGRTFF
TGTGCCAGCAGCCCAGAGACAGGGAGAACTTTCTTT
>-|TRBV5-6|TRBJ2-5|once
CASRRGVETQYF
TGTGCCAGTCGCAGGGGGGTGGAGACCCAGTACTTC
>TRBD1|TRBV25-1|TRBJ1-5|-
CASSEGTGYQPQHF
TGTGCCAGCAGTGAAGGGACAGGGTATCAGCCCCAGCATTTT
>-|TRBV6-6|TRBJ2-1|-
CASNRGSKGEQFF
TGTGCCAGCAATCGGGGGAGCAAGGGTGAGCAGTTCTTC
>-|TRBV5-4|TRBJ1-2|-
CASSLEPQGYTF
TGTGCCAGCAGCTTAGAACCACAGGGCTACACCTTC
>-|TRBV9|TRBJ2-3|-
CASTLGGAGSTDTQYF
TGTGCCAGCACCCTGGGAGGAGCGGGCAGCACAGATACGCAGTATTTT
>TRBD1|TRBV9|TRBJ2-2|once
CASTNTEDRATGELFF
TGTGCCAGCACCAATACCGAAGACAGGGCCACCGGGGAGCTGTTTTTT
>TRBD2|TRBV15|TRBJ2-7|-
CATSKGLAGVDEQYF
TGTGCCACCAGCAAGGGACTAGCGGGAGTTGACGAGCAGTACTTC
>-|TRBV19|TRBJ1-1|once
CASSIDAETEAFF
TGTGCCAGTAGTATAGATGCTGAGACTGAAGCTTTCTTT
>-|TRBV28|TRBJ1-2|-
CASSLSAVYGYTF
TGTGCCAGCAGTTTATCCGCGGTCTATGGCTACACCTTC
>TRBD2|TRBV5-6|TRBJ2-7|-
CASSFSGSSYEQYF
TGTGCCAGCAGCTTCAGCGGGAGTTCCTACGAGCAGTACTTC
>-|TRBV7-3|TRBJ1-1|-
CASSFWDIWNTEAFF
TGTGCCAGCAGCTTTTGGGACATCTGGAACACTGAAGCTTTCTTT